The sequence of this T cell receptor beta chain was determined in a study of T cell responses to AZD1222 COVID-19 vaccine. Per the germline V gene, CDR1 is SGHNT and CDR2 is YENEEA. Trimming cost V 5 bases and J 0 bases, with 14 bases left between them. This CDR3 region has 16 residues. This clone was counted a single time. Some clones are missing from TCRdb's copy, which holds only in-frame ones; the method was immunoSEQ multiplex PCR. The table has 57,000 or so clones, roughly 80% seen once. Pooling covered second doses at about 4 or about 12 weeks. The source of this sequence is an adult who received the AZD1222 COVID-19 vaccine. This chain links TRBV11-3 with TRBJ2-1, with D unresolved. Material: peripheral blood, obtained 28 days after the second AZD1222 dose. In DNA form, the CDR3 reads TGTGCCAGCAGCCCCCGTTCCCCAAGCTCCTACAATGAGCAGTTCTTC. It encodes CASSPRSPSSYNEQFF.